The 8 T cell receptor beta chains below come from one sample, sequenced in a study of blood T cell repertoires in COVID-19. Data came from immunoSEQ multiplex PCR; TCRdb stores just in-frame clones and leaves some out. Among over 200,000 clones listed, roughly 88% were seen once. Sequencing was performed on PBMCs or T cells enriched from blood (not recorded which). Receptor source: a woman in her thirties who had been exposed to COVID-19.

The chain recombines TRBV19 with TRBJ1-2, with a tentative D call TRBD1 (6 bases). The CDR3 is 14 residues long. V shed 6 bases and J shed 3 bases, with 14 bases lying between them. The germline V gene has CDR1 LNHDA and CDR2 SQIVND (reference sequence). CDR3 sequence (DNA): TGTGCCAGTAGAGACGGACAGCCGTACTATGGCTACACCTTC. Its protein is CASRDGQPYYGYTF. The variable domain in full, completed from reference TRBV19 and TRBJ1-2, reads DGGITQSPKYLFRKEGQNVTLSCEQNLNHDAMYWYRQDPGQGLRLIYYSQIVNDFQKGDIAEGYSVSREKKESFPLTVTSAQKNPTAFYLCASRDGQPYYGYTFGSGTRLTVV.

V usage is TRBV4-1 and J usage is TRBJ2-2; D might be TRBD1 (6 bases). In germline, CDR1 is MGHRA, CDR2 YSYEKL. The CDR3 runs to 17 residues. Trimming cost V 3 bases and J 0 bases, with 14 bases left between them. CDR3 nucleotides: TGCGCCAGCAGCCATGACAACAGGGTCACGAACACCGGGGAGCTGTTTTTT. This translates into CASSHDNRVTNTGELFF.

This clone was seen a handful of times. The chain uses TRBV4-2 and TRBJ1-5; D call uncertain. The CDR3 extends over 14 amino acids. Looked up from germline, CDR1 is LGHNA and CDR2 is YNFKEQ. V was cut by 1 base and J by 0 bases, with 4 bases left in between. Here the CDR3 DNA reads TGTGCCAGCAGCCAAGCAGTTAGCAATCAGCCCCAGCATTTT. Its translation: CASSQAVSNQPQHF.

The chain joins TRBV9 to TRBJ2-7; D is perhaps TRBD2 (6 bases). V dropped 2 bases and J dropped 3 bases, with 12 bases sitting between them. The length of the CDR3 is 14 residues. The germline V gene encodes CDR1 SGDLS and CDR2 YYNGEE. CDR3 residues: CASSVALEGYEQYF. The CDR3, as DNA: TGTGCCAGCAGCGTCGCCTTGGAGGGCTACGAGCAGTACTTC. The complete variable domain, with remaining parts taken from reference TRBV9 and TRBJ2-7, reads DSGVTQTPKHLITATGQRVTLRCSPRSGDLSVYWYQQSLDQGLQFLIQYYNGEERAKGNILERFSAQQFPDLHSELNLSSLELGDSALYFCASSVALEGYEQYFGPGTRLTVT.

The rearrangement uses TRBV7-2 and TRBJ1-5; weak D call: TRBD1 (6 bases). The V end was cut by 1 base, the J end by 2 bases, with 9 bases between. CDR1 is SGHTA and CDR2 is FQGNSA in the germline V gene. The CDR3 is made up of 15 amino acids. The CDR3 protein is CASSLVRQGNQPQHF. The CDR3 DNA follows: TGTGCCAGCAGCTTAGTGAGACAGGGCAATCAGCCCCAGCATTTT. Full variable domain (remainder filled in from reference TRBV7-2 and TRBJ1-5): GAGVSQSPSNKVTEKGKDVELRCDPISGHTALYWYRQSLGQGLEFLIYFQGNSAPDKSGLPSDRFSAERTGGSVSTLTIQRTQQEDSAVYLCASSLVRQGNQPQHFGDGTRLSIL.

This clone was counted only a few times. The chain has TRBV11-2 and TRBJ2-1; perhaps TRBD1 as D (6 bases). Germline lookup yields CDR1 SGHAT and CDR2 FQNNGV. The V and J ends lost 2 bases and 9 bases respectively, with 17 bases between them. The CDR3 runs 15 residues. As DNA, the CDR3 is TGTGCCAGCAGCTTATTAACTGCAGGGGCGGGTGAGCAGTTCTTC. Amino acid sequence: CASSLLTAGAGEQFF.

The table lists this clone with a few counts. The J gene is TRBJ1-6, the V gene TRBV27; TRBD1 agrees at 7 bases. Germline CDR1 reads MNHEY; CDR2 reads SMNVEV (reference sequence). V was clipped by 6 bases and J by 0 bases; unmatched bases: 8. The CDR3 consists of 17 residues. The CDR3 loop reads CASRSGQESSYNSPLHF. The CDR3 bases are TGTGCCAGCAGGTCAGGACAGGAGAGCTCCTATAATTCACCCCTCCACTTT.

CDR3 residues: CASSRTGEHNQPQHF. CDR3 DNA: TGTGCCAGCAGTCGAACAGGGGAACACAATCAGCCCCAGCATTTT. This sequence joins TRBV6-2 or TRBV6-3 and TRBJ1-5, with 7 bases identical to TRBD1. The V gene end was trimmed by 5 bases and the J gene end by 3 bases; junction bases not matched to a gene: 7. The CDR3 covers 15 residues. Germline V lookup: CDR1 MNHEY, CDR2 SVGEGT.